This TCR beta chain was obtained from a study of shared clonotypes between healthy human individuals. Study-level information: Each donor contributed plates that comprised three CD4 naive, three CD4 memory, two CD8 naive and one CD8 memory. Study results and limitations: Relative to clonotypes present in all four donors, those not shared had lower generation probabilities.

It was 150 to 200 ng DNA, around 32,000 T cell genomes, that sorted-subset replicate PCRs used. In the authors' workflow: ImmunoSEQ yielded junction-only sequences lacking quality scores, so filtering differed. Assay used: immunoSEQ multiplex PCR; TCRdb lists only in-frame clones, some missing. V, J and clone size are taken as reported in that table, and D and trimming were inferred from the DNA itself. The sample contains 450,000 to 700,000 clones, around 95% of which appear only once. Naivety among CD8 cells was defined by CD45RO negativity and positive CCR7 selection, thereby excluding terminally differentiated effector memory CD45RA+ cells. About this clone itself: Its antigen is undetermined.

The V segment lost 4 bases and the J segment 6 bases; nucleotides outside the gene matches: 5. There are 15 residues in the CDR3. Looked up from germline, CDR1 is SNHLY and CDR2 is FYNNEI. The receptor comes from a woman in her thirties in good health. Sequencing was carried out using naive CD8+ T cells sorted from blood. The V gene is TRBV2, the J gene TRBJ2-1, with 11 bases lining up with TRBD2. In DNA, the CDR3 is TGTGCCAGCAGTGGTGGGACTAGCGGAGTCAATGAGCAGTTCTTC. It is translated as CASSGGTSGVNEQFF.